The 30 T cell receptor beta chains reported below all come from one sample, sequenced in a study of CD8 T cells in ankylosing spondylitis. Study-wide points: Seven to nine highly homologous variants formed a TCR beta motif that appeared characteristic of ankylosing spondylitis blood.

A single record per CDR3 protein comes from TCRdb applying MiXCR to the 5' RACE reads. In the table there are 700,000 to 1,000,000 distinct CDR3 sequences, 12% of which are singletons. These receptors have no identified antigens. Sequencing was carried out using blood, either unsorted or a sorted T cell fraction (not recorded which). These receptors were taken from a male donor with ankylosing spondylitis.

Many counts were recorded for this clonotype. The rearrangement uses TRBV4-2 and TRBJ2-5, with D perhaps matching TRBD1 (5 bases). The CDR3 sequence is 16 residues long. CDR1 and CDR2 (germline): LGHNA, YNFKEQ. V lost 0 bases to trimming and J lost 1 base, with 12 bases between them. The CDR3 region is CASSQDWGRIQETQYF. As DNA, the CDR3 is TGTGCCAGCAGCCAAGATTGGGGCCGTATCCAAGAGACCCAGTACTTC.

This clonotype was counted only a few times. This chain joins TRBV5-1 and TRBJ2-1, with 12 bases identical to TRBD2. Trimming removed 4 bases from V and 3 bases from J; junction bases left unmatched: 8. The CDR3 is made up of 17 amino acids. The germline V gene encodes CDR1 SGHRS and CDR2 YFSETQ. The CDR3 sequence is CASSPTRTSGIYNEQFF. Written as DNA, the CDR3 is TGCGCCAGCAGCCCGACAAGGACTAGCGGGATCTACAATGAGCAGTTCTTC.

This clonotype has a handful of counts. The chain carries TRBV6-1 and TRBJ1-1; weak D call: TRBD1 (5 bases). Germline V CDR1 and CDR2: MNHNS, SASEGT. V was trimmed by 6 bases and J by 2 bases, leaving 13 bases between them. CDR3 size: 14 residues. Here the CDR3 reads CASSRLGPNTEAFF. CDR3 nucleotides: TGTGCCAGCAGCCGCCTGGGGCCCAACACTGAAGCTTTCTTT.

This clonotype was observed a few times. V usage is TRBV20-1 and J usage is TRBJ2-3; 8 bases map to TRBD2. The CDR3 is 14 amino acids. CDR1 and CDR2 from the germline V gene are DFQATT and SNEGSKA (reference sequence). The trim removed 5 bases at V and 4 bases at J, leaving 8 bases unmatched. As DNA, the CDR3 is TGCAGTGCTTTCATAGCGGGGAGGGCAGATACGCAGTATTTT. Protein: CSAFIAGRADTQYF.

This sequence joins TRBV4-2 and TRBJ2-5, with TRBD2 as a possible D gene (6 bases). Germline loops: CDR1 LGHNA, CDR2 YNFKEQ. The ends were cut back, 3 bases at V and 5 bases at J, with 16 bases in the middle. The CDR3 covers 15 residues. The CDR3 sequence: CASSQRRAAVETQYF. CDR3 DNA: TGTGCCAGCAGCCAGCGGAGGGCAGCGGTGGAGACCCAGTACTTC.

This chain links TRBV10-3 with TRBJ2-5; D uncertain. The CDR3 is 15 residues long. The germline CDR1 and CDR2 sequences are ENHRY and SYGVKD. Trimming removed 3 bases from V and 5 bases from J, with 16 bases in between. CDR3 protein: CAISDASAKMETQYF. The CDR3 nucleotides read TGTGCCATCAGTGATGCGTCAGCGAAGATGGAGACCCAGTACTTC.

This clonotype was seen many times. The CDR3, as DNA: TGCAGCGTCAAGACTAGCGATTCCTACAATGAGCAGTTCTTC. Its translation is CSVKTSDSYNEQFF. This sequence joins TRBV29-1 and TRBJ2-1, with 8 nucleotides matching TRBD2. This CDR3 region has 14 residues. V dropped 6 bases and J dropped 1; count of bases not matched to a gene: 5. In germline, CDR1 is SQVTM, CDR2 ANQGSEA.

The chain recombines TRBV20-1 with TRBJ2-7; either TRBD1 or TRBD2 may fit D (6 bases each). CDR1 and CDR2 (germline): DFQATT, SNEGSKA (reference sequence). The CDR3 covers 16 residues. The germline V and J ends were trimmed by 1 base and 1 base, with 17 bases remaining between them. In DNA form, the CDR3 reads TGCAGTGCTAGAGCGGGGGCGGAGTCGGGATCCTACGAGCAGTACTTC. It specifies CSARAGAESGSYEQYF.

This clonotype showed up just a few times. V and J are TRBV28 and TRBJ2-7; D could derive from TRBD1 or TRBD2 (5 bases each). Trimming took off 5 bases at V and 0 bases at J, with 8 bases between the two ends. Germline lookup yields CDR1 MDHEN and CDR2 SYDVKM. CDR3 length equals 13 residues. CDR3 coding DNA: TGTGCCAGCAGTGAGGGGACCTCCTACGAGCAGTACTTC. This gives the protein CASSEGTSYEQYF. The full variable domain, in which reference TRBV28 and TRBJ2-7 provide the parts outside the CDR3, is DVKVTQSSRYLVKRTGEKVFLECVQDMDHENMFWYRQDPGLGLRLIYFSYDVKMKEKGDIPEGYSVSREKKERFSLILESASTNQTSMYLCASSEGTSYEQYFGPGTRLTVT.

The V gene is TRBV11-2, the J gene TRBJ1-5, with 8 nucleotides matching TRBD1. Germline values: CDR1 SGHAT, CDR2 FQNNGV. The CDR3 length is 18 residues. J was trimmed by 2 bases and V by 5 bases; bases with no gene match: 14. CDR3 residues: CASSLIGPRGHGNQPQHF. CDR3 DNA: TGTGCCAGCAGCCTCATAGGGCCCAGGGGGCATGGCAATCAGCCCCAGCATTTT.

The genes are TRBV7-8 and TRBJ2-4; D may correspond to TRBD1 or TRBD2 (5 bases each). The ends were cut back, 4 bases at V and 5 bases at J, with 9 bases in the middle. Germline loops: CDR1 SGHVS, CDR2 FQNEAQ. The CDR3 runs to 13 residues. The CDR3 protein is CASSSRGQNIQYF. The CDR3 DNA follows: TGTGCCAGCAGCTCCCGGGGACAAAACATTCAGTACTTC.

This clonotype was counted at least ten times. This chain links TRBV20-1 with TRBJ2-3; 7 bases fit TRBD2. Germline V lookup: CDR1 DFQATT, CDR2 SNEGSKA (reference sequence). V lost 2 bases, J lost 1 base, and 9 bases stayed unmatched. There are 16 residues in the CDR3. This chain's CDR3 is CSARRPGGYRTDTQYF. The CDR3 nucleotides are TGCAGTGCTAGACGCCCGGGGGGATATCGCACAGATACGCAGTATTTT.

This clonotype has a handful of counts. V usage is TRBV7-2 and J usage is TRBJ1-4; D not certain. Germline CDR1 is SGHTA and CDR2 is FQGNSA. The CDR3 extends over 15 amino acids. V dropped 5 bases and J dropped 3 bases, with 13 bases sitting between them. CDR3 loop: CASSVGWAANEKLFF. The CDR3 DNA follows: TGTGCCAGCAGCGTGGGCTGGGCAGCTAATGAAAAACTGTTTTTT.

This clonotype was seen repeatedly, ten times or more. The chain recombines TRBV14 with TRBJ2-1, with 7 bases fitting TRBD2. CDR3 length equals 18 residues. CDR1 is SGHDN, CDR2 FVKESK, per germline. The ends lost 4 bases at V and 0 bases at J; junction bases unmatched: 12. Here the CDR3 reads CASSPPDLSGYSYNEQFF. The CDR3, as DNA: TGTGCCAGCAGCCCCCCCGATCTTAGCGGGTACTCCTACAATGAGCAGTTCTTC.

The rearrangement links TRBV10-3 to TRBJ1-4, with 7 bases aligning to TRBD1. This CDR3 is 15 amino acids long. Per the germline V gene, CDR1 is ENHRY and CDR2 is SYGVKD. V shed 6 bases and J 5 bases; nucleotides not matched to a gene: 9. CDR3: CAIRDGGTANEKLFF. The CDR3, as DNA: TGTGCCATCAGAGATGGGGGGACAGCAAATGAAAAACTGTTTTTT.

The chain couples TRBV20-1 to TRBJ1-5; D might be TRBD1 (6 bases). The ends were cut back, 7 bases at V and 3 bases at J, with 13 bases in the middle. This CDR3 comprises 13 residues. Per germline, CDR1 DFQATT and CDR2 SNEGSKA (reference sequence). The CDR3 nucleotides read TGCAGTGGAAGGGGGGTGATCAATCAGCCCCAGCATTTT. It is translated as CSGRGVINQPQHF.

This clonotype was found a few times. The chain combines TRBV20-1 with TRBJ2-3; either TRBD1 or TRBD2 may supply D (6 bases each). V lost 0 bases, J lost 3 bases, and 10 bases lay in between. CDR1 and CDR2 from the germline V gene are DFQATT and SNEGSKA (reference sequence). CDR3 length equals 14 residues. The CDR3 spells CSARDWRGTDTQYF. As DNA, the CDR3 is TGCAGTGCTAGAGATTGGAGGGGGACAGATACGCAGTATTTT.

The chain couples TRBV5-1 to TRBJ2-5; tentatively, D is TRBD2 (5 bases). V lost 4 bases to trimming and J lost 2 bases, with 12 bases between them. The length of the CDR3 is 14 residues. Germline lookup yields CDR1 SGHRS and CDR2 YFSETQ. The CDR3 DNA is TGCGCCAGCAGCATTCTAGAGGGACAAGAGACCCAGTACTTC. This translates into CASSILEGQETQYF.

V and J are TRBV7-2 and TRBJ2-5; D uncertain. Germline assignment: CDR1 SGHTA and CDR2 FQGNSA. V lost 5 bases and J 7 bases, leaving 17 bases between the germline ends. CDR3 size: 14 residues. The CDR3: CASSPPPHLRTQYF. DNA for the CDR3: TGTGCCAGCAGCCCACCTCCCCATCTGAGGACCCAGTACTTC.

In this sample, this clonotype turned up a few times. This chain uses TRBV12-3 or TRBV12-4 with TRBJ1-1; D uncertain. Trimming pared 1 base from V and 1 base from J, leaving 7 bases between. The CDR3 has 14 residues. In nucleotides, the CDR3 is TGTGCCAGCAGTTTAGTACCGGCGAACACTGAAGCTTTCTTT. Amino acid sequence: CASSLVPANTEAFF.

The V call is TRBV28, the J call TRBJ2-3; D is uncertain. This CDR3 contains 12 residues. In germline, CDR1 is MDHEN, CDR2 SYDVKM. V was shortened by 7 bases and J by 6 bases, with 11 bases between the two germline ends. CDR3 nucleotide sequence: TGTGCCAGCACCCGTTATACGGATACGCAGTATTTT. Translating gives CASTRYTDTQYF. The full variable domain, its missing parts supplied by reference TRBV28 and TRBJ2-3, is DVKVTQSSRYLVKRTGEKVFLECVQDMDHENMFWYRQDPGLGLRLIYFSYDVKMKEKGDIPEGYSVSREKKERFSLILESASTNQTSMYLCASTRYTDTQYFGPGTRLTVL.

This clonotype showed up just a few times. The chain combines TRBV7-8 with TRBJ2-3; TRBD2 matches 7 bases. Germline V lookup: CDR1 SGHVS, CDR2 FQNEAQ. The CDR3 consists of 12 residues. Losses at the gene ends were 1 base for V and 13 bases for J; bases not matched to a gene: 5. The CDR3 sequence: CASSLVSGREYF. The CDR3 DNA reads as TGTGCCAGCAGCTTAGTTAGCGGGCGAGAGTATTTT.

This clonotype was counted only a few times. The chain has TRBV11-1 and TRBJ2-1; D is perhaps TRBD2 (7 bases). The length of the CDR3 is 19 residues. Germline CDR1 SGHAT, CDR2 FQDESV (reference sequence). Trimming removed 5 bases at V and 2 bases at J, with 25 bases between. CDR3 sequence (DNA): TGTGCCAGCAGCATTAAGGGGGGCGGGCTAGCGGATGCCTACAATGAGCAGTTCTTC. Protein product: CASSIKGGGLADAYNEQFF.

This clonotype was seen more than once but under ten times. V is TRBV10-1 and J is TRBJ2-5; possibly TRBD2 for D (5 bases). Trimming stripped 4 bases from V and 2 bases from J, with 11 bases between. Germline CDR1 is WNHNN and CDR2 is SYGVQD (reference sequence). This CDR3 region has 14 residues. CDR3: CASSVSGYQETQYF. DNA of the CDR3: TGCGCCAGCAGTGTCTCGGGATATCAAGAGACCCAGTACTTC.

This clonotype has more than one count but fewer than ten. The chain has TRBV12-3 or TRBV12-4 and TRBJ1-1; 8 bases match TRBD1. The V and J ends lost 4 bases and 6 bases, in that order; junction bases with no gene match: 7. This CDR3 contains 14 residues. CDR3 DNA sequence: TGTGCCAGCAGTTCCTTCGCAGGGGGCTCTGAAGCTTTCTTT. Translating it yields CASSSFAGGSEAFF.

The chain joins TRBV2 to TRBJ2-2; 9 bases fit TRBD2. CDR3 length: 15 amino acids. From germline, CDR1 is SNHLY and CDR2 FYNNEI. The J segment lost 8 bases and the V segment lost 6 bases, leaving 10 bases of the junction unmatched. Here the CDR3 reads CASSGTSLPGGELFF. The CDR3 nucleotides read TGTGCCAGCAGCGGGACTAGCCTTCCTGGAGGGGAGCTGTTTTTT.

The chain employs TRBV18 and TRBJ2-7; the D is unclear. In germline, CDR1 is KGHSH, CDR2 LQKENI. The CDR3 has 13 amino acids. The germline V and J ends were trimmed by 3 bases and 2 bases, with 8 bases remaining between them. The CDR3, as DNA: TGTGCCAGCTCACCTGCAATTACCTACGAGCAGTACTTC. Encoded protein: CASSPAITYEQYF.

This clonotype was detected many times. The rearrangement uses TRBV4-2 and TRBJ2-5; no reliable D call. CDR1 is LGHNA, CDR2 YNFKEQ, per germline. V was shortened by 0 bases and J by 2 bases, with 10 bases between the two germline ends. The CDR3 runs 15 residues. CDR3 DNA: TGTGCCAGCAGCCAAGACTTTCGGAAACAAGAGACCCAGTACTTC. Its translation: CASSQDFRKQETQYF.

This clonotype was observed a few times. V usage is TRBV7-9 and J usage is TRBJ1-1; D may be TRBD1 (6 bases). V lost 6 bases to trimming and J lost 10 bases, with 18 bases between them. The CDR3 runs to 13 residues. CDR1 SEHNR and CDR2 FQNEAQ come from the germline V gene (reference sequence). This chain's CDR3 is CASRELGGGGAFF. In DNA, the CDR3 is TGTGCCAGCAGGGAATTGGGGGGCGGTGGAGCTTTCTTT.

This clonotype was counted between two and nine times. This chain connects TRBV6-5 to TRBJ2-7; 7 bases fit TRBD2. The trim removed 0 bases at V and 1 base at J, leaving 12 bases unmatched. CDR1 is MNHEY, CDR2 SVGAGI, per germline. The CDR3 spans 18 residues. The CDR3 DNA follows: TGTGCCAGCAGTTACTCGTTTGGTTTTGGCGGGAGTTCCTACGAGCAGTACTTC. This translates into CASSYSFGFGGSSYEQYF.